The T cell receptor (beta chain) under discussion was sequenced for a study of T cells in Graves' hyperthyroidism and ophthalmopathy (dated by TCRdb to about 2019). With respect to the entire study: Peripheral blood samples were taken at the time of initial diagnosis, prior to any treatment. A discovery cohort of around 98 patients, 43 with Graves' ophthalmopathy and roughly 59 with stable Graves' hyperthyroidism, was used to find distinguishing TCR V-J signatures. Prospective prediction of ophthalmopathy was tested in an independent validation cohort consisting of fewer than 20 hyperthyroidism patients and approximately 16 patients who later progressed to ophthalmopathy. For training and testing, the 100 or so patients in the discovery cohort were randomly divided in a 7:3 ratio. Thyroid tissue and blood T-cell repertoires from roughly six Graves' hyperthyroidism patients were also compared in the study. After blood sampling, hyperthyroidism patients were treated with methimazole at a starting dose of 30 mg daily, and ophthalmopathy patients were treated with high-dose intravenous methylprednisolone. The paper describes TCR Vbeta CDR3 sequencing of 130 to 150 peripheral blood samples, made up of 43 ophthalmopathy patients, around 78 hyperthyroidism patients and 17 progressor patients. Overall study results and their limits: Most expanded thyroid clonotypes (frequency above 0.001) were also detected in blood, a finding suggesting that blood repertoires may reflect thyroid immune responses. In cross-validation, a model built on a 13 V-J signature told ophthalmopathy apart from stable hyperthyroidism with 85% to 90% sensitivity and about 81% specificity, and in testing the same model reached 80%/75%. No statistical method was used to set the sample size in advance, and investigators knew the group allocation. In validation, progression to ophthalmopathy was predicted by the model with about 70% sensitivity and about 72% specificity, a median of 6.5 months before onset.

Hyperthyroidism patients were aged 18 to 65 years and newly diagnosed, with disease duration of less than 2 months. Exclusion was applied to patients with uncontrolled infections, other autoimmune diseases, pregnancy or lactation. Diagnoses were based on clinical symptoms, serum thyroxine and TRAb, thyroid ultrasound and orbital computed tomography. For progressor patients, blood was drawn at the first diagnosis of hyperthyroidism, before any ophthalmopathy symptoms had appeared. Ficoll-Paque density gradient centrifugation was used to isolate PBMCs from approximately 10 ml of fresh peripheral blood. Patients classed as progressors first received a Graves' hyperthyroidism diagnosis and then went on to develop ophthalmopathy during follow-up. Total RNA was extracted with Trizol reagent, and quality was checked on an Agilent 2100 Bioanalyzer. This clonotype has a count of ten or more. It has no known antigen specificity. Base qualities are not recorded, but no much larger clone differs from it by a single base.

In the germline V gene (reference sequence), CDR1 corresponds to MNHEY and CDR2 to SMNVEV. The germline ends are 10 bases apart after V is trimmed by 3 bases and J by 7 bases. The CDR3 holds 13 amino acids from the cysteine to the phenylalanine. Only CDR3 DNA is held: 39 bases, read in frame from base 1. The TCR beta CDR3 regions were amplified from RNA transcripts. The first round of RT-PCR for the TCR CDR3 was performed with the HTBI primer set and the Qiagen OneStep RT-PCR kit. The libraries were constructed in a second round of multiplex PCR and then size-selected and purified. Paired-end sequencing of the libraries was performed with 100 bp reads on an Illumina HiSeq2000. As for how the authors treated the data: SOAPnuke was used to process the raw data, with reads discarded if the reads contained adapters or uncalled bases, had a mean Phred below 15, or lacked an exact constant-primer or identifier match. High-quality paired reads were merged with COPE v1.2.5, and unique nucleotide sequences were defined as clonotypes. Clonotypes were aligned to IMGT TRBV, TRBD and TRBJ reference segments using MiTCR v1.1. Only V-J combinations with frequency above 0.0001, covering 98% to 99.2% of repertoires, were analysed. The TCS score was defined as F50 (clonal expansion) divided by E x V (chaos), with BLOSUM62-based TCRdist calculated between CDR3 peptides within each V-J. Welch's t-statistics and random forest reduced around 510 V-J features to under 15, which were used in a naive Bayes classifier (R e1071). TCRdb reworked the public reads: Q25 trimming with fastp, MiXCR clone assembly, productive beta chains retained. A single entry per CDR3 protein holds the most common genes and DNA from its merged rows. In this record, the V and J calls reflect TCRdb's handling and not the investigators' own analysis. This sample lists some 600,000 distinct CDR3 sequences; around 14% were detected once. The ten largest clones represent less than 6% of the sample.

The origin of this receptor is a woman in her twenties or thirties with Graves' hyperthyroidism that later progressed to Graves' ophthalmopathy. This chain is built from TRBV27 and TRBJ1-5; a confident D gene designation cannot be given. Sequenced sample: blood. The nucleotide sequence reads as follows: TGTGCCAGCAGTTTCGGGCAGAAACAGCCCCAGCATTTT. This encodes CASSFGQKQPQHF.